The next 20 T cell receptor beta chains were all read from a single sample in a study of T cells in Graves' hyperthyroidism and ophthalmopathy. Using RNA transcripts as the source, TCR beta CDR3 regions were amplified. In the first-round RT-PCR of the TCR CDR3, the HTBI primer set was used. TCRdb fed the multiplex PCR reads into MiXCR, producing one record per CDR3 protein. Found here are under 800,000 distinct CDR3 sequences, around 15% of them singletons; the top ten hold roughly 10%. Sequencing input: blood. The receptors stem from a woman aged 18-29 years with Graves' hyperthyroidism.

This chain joins TRBV7-6 and TRBJ2-2, with D perhaps TRBD1 (7 bases). Trimming took 1 base from V and 2 from J, leaving 17 bases between them. The length of the CDR3 is 18 residues. The germline gives CDR1 SGHVS, CDR2 FNYEAQ. The CDR3 here is CASSLEAAGGLNTGELFF. CDR3 in DNA: TGTGCCAGCAGCTTAGAGGCGGCAGGGGGGCTTAACACCGGGGAGCTGTTTTTT.

This clonotype occurred a few times. This chain connects TRBV2 to TRBJ2-2; D remains unclear. Germline lookup yields CDR1 SNHLY and CDR2 FYNNEI. V lost 4 bases to trimming and J lost 3 bases, with 6 bases between them. The CDR3 contains 13 residues. Here the CDR3 reads CASSAGYTGELFF. The CDR3 DNA is TGTGCCAGCAGTGCAGGTTACACCGGGGAGCTGTTTTTT.

This clonotype was picked up many times. The CDR3: CASSLIGRIDEQYF. Written as DNA, the CDR3 is TGTGCCAGCAGCTTAATAGGCAGGATCGACGAGCAGTACTTC. The rearrangement joins TRBV11-1 to TRBJ2-7, with D unclear. Germline CDR1 is SGHAT and CDR2 is FQDESV (reference sequence). Trimming removed 2 bases from V and 5 bases from J, with 13 bases in between. This CDR3 has 14 amino acids.

Many counts were recorded for this clonotype. CDR3 sequence (DNA): TGTGCCAGCCGGGCCCAGACAGTGAACACTGAAGCTTTCTTT. Its translation is CASRAQTVNTEAFF. The rearrangement joins TRBV6-1 to TRBJ1-1, with D perhaps matching TRBD1 (5 bases). The CDR3 extends over 14 amino acids. Germline V gene data show CDR1 as MNHNS and CDR2 as SASEGT. The V gene lost 8 bases and the J gene lost 0 bases, with 13 bases spanning the gap.

This clonotype was seen at least ten times. The chain couples TRBV6-1 to TRBJ1-1; D possibly corresponds to TRBD1 (5 bases). Trimming shortened V by 10 bases and J by 0 bases, and 12 bases separated the two germline ends. Germline V gives CDR1 MNHNS, CDR2 SASEGT. The CDR3 length is 13 residues. CDR3 amino acids: CATRRGVNTEAFF. The CDR3 DNA reads as TGTGCCACCAGGAGAGGGGTGAACACTGAAGCTTTCTTT.

The V gene is TRBV3-1, the J gene TRBJ2-5, with 11 bases matching TRBD2. Germline lookup yields CDR1 LGHDT and CDR2 YNNKEL (reference sequence). Trimming at V came to 6 bases and at J to 3 bases, leaving 9 bases not matched to a gene. The CDR3 extends over 16 amino acids. CDR3 DNA: TGTGCCAGCAGAGCTGAACCGGGACTAGCGGAAGAGACCCAGTACTTC. Translating gives CASRAEPGLAEETQYF.

The chain couples TRBV4-2 to TRBJ1-2; possibly TRBD1 for D (6 bases). CDR3 length: 15 amino acids. Germline V gene data show CDR1 as LGHNA and CDR2 as YNFKEQ. Trimming shortened V by 4 bases and J by 0 bases, and 12 bases separated the two germline ends. CDR3 amino acids: CASSPDRRTNYGYTF. The CDR3 coding sequence is TGTGCCAGCAGCCCTGACAGGAGAACTAACTATGGCTACACCTTC.

This clonotype has a handful of counts. The chain uses TRBV7-2 and TRBJ2-3; 11 bases align to TRBD2. Germline values: CDR1 SGHTA, CDR2 FQGNSA. V was pared by 5 bases and J by 6 bases, with 13 bases of the junction left unmatched. The CDR3 is 17 residues long. CDR3 region: CASSRHKLAGAGDTQYF. The CDR3 coding sequence is TGTGCCAGCAGCCGCCACAAACTAGCGGGAGCCGGGGATACGCAGTATTTT.

In its sample, this clonotype was seen many times. The V and J genes are TRBV3-1 and TRBJ2-2; D call uncertain. CDR1 and CDR2 from the germline V gene are LGHDT and YNNKEL (reference sequence). V was trimmed by 1 base and J by 0 bases, leaving 6 bases between them. The CDR3 covers 15 residues. This CDR3 is CASSQADTNTGELFF. The CDR3 bases are TGTGCCAGCAGCCAAGCCGACACGAACACCGGGGAGCTGTTTTTT.

This clonotype was detected only a few times. J is TRBJ1-3 and V is TRBV6-1; weak D call: TRBD1 (5 bases). The CDR3 consists of 15 residues. Deletions cut 6 bases from V and 0 bases from J, with 12 bases between. CDR1 is MNHNS and CDR2 is SASEGT in the germline V gene. CDR3 in amino acids: CASRRDSNSGNTIYF. The CDR3 DNA reads as TGTGCCAGCAGGAGGGACTCAAACTCTGGAAACACCATATATTTT.

A word on this clonotype: This sequence may be a read error, since a much larger clone differs from it by one base. The gene calls are TRBV18 and TRBJ2-7; the D gene is possibly TRBD2 (7 bases). Germline CDR1 and CDR2: KGHSH and LQKENI. CDR3 size: 16 residues. V lost 2 bases, J lost 1 base, and 15 bases lay in between. The CDR3 reads CASSPGMGGQSYEQYF. The CDR3 DNA reads as TGTGCCAGCTCACCAGGGATGGGGGGGCAGTCCTACGAGCAGTACTTC.

This clonotype was recorded at least ten times. V is TRBV7-2 and J is TRBJ2-5, with D tentatively TRBD2 (5 bases). The V end lost 5 bases, the J end lost 4 bases, and 20 bases lay between the germline ends. The CDR3 contains 16 residues. CDR1 and CDR2 from the germline V gene are SGHTA and FQGNSA. The CDR3 DNA follows: TGTGCCAGCAGCGCCAGAGGGAGAGAAGGCGGAGAGACCCAGTACTTC. Translation gives CASSARGREGGETQYF.

This clonotype was counted a few times. This rearrangement joins TRBV6-5 to TRBJ1-5; no definite D call. The V end lost 0 bases, the J end lost 6 bases, and 6 bases lay between the germline ends. CDR3 length: 13 amino acids. Germline lookup yields CDR1 MNHEY and CDR2 SVGAGI. The DNA of the CDR3 is TGTGCCAGCAGTTACTCGAGGTTTCAGCCCCAGCATTTT. This sequence encodes CASSYSRFQPQHF.

The sample holds many counts of this clonotype. The chain recombines TRBV4-1 with TRBJ2-7, with TRBD2 identical over 10 bases. CDR3 length equals 15 residues. Germline V lookup: CDR1 MGHRA, CDR2 YSYEKL. The V and J ends lost 11 bases and 5 bases, in that order; junction bases with no gene match: 15. CDR3 in amino acids: CAPGTTSGTMDEQYF. The DNA for the CDR3 is TGCGCCCCCGGGACCACTAGCGGGACGATGGACGAGCAGTACTTC.

The table lists this clonotype with a few counts. The chain combines TRBV18 with TRBJ2-1, with 7 bases aligning to TRBD1. The V gene end was trimmed by 3 bases and the J gene end by 8 bases; junction bases not matched to a gene: 19. In germline, CDR1 is KGHSH, CDR2 LQKENI. This CDR3 region has 18 residues. CDR3 region: CASSPLGPDRAQGYEQFF. DNA for the CDR3: TGTGCCAGCTCACCTTTGGGGCCTGACAGGGCCCAAGGGTATGAGCAGTTCTTC.

About this clonotype itself: This clone may be a read error of a much larger clone one base away. The chain uses TRBV20-1 and TRBJ2-2; D is possibly TRBD1 (5 bases). Trimming pared 1 base from V and 2 bases from J, leaving 11 bases between. CDR1 is DFQATT, CDR2 SNEGSKA, per germline (reference sequence). The CDR3 contains 15 residues. The CDR3 protein is CSARGQGRNTGELFF. CDR3 DNA sequence: TGCAGTGCTAGAGGTCAGGGCCGAAACACCGGGGAGCTGTTTTTT.

The chain links TRBV10-3 to TRBJ2-2; TRBD1 is a possible D gene (5 bases). The CDR3 consists of 13 residues. The germline V gene has CDR1 ENHRY and CDR2 SYGVKD. V was pared by 11 bases and J by 0 bases, with 10 bases between. This CDR3 is CAGRGTNTGELFF. CDR3 DNA sequence: TGTGCCGGAAGGGGTACGAACACCGGGGAGCTGTTTTTT.

This clonotype was observed many times. This rearrangement joins TRBV6-1 to TRBJ1-2; tentatively, D is TRBD1 (5 bases). Germline values: CDR1 MNHNS, CDR2 SASEGT. The CDR3 extends over 14 amino acids. Deletions cut 8 bases from V and 6 bases from J, with 19 bases between. CDR3 residues: CASQGTAGWNGYTF. CDR3 in DNA: TGTGCCAGCCAAGGGACCGCGGGGTGGAATGGCTACACCTTC.

This clonotype was picked up many times. V and J are TRBV7-9 and TRBJ2-7, with D tentatively TRBD1 (7 bases). Trimming shortened V by 1 base and J by 4 bases, and 14 bases separated the two germline ends. This CDR3 has 15 amino acids. CDR1 is SEHNR, CDR2 FQNEAQ, per germline (reference sequence). The CDR3 sequence: CASSLDHSGGYEQYF. The CDR3 bases are TGTGCCAGCAGCTTAGATCACTCAGGGGGGTACGAGCAGTACTTC.

Many counts were recorded for this clonotype. The chain uses TRBV18 and TRBJ2-1; possible D gene TRBD1, 6 bases. V shed 6 bases and J shed 2 bases, with 17 bases lying between them. The germline gives CDR1 KGHSH, CDR2 LQKENI. This CDR3 region has 16 residues. Written as DNA, the CDR3 is TGTGCCAGCTCGTTGGGACACTCCTTACCCTACAATGAGCAGTTCTTC. It specifies CASSLGHSLPYNEQFF.